This TCR beta chain stems from a study of cytotoxic CD8 clonotypes in ibrutinib-treated CLL. Researchers set a sequencing depth target of 1 in 200,000 to 1 in 1 million T cells. Produced via immunoSEQ multiplex PCR; TCRdb's table is partial and in-frame only. The data hold 250,000 to 350,000 clones, with around 76% observed a single time. Germline-derived CDR1 and CDR2 are MNHEY and SVGAGI. The length of the CDR3 is 11 residues. V was shortened by 9 bases and J by 4 bases, with 10 bases between the two germline ends. This clonotype originated in a human donor with chronic lymphocytic leukemia. V and J are TRBV6-5 and TRBJ2-7; D possibly uses TRBD1 or TRBD2 (5 bases each). Source: PBMCs, taken at disease progression, from a patient treated with ibrutinib. The DNA for the CDR3 is TGTGCCAGTTCTTGGGGGTACGAGCAGTACTTC. Protein product: CASSWGYEQYF.